This is a list of T cell receptor beta chains from one sample in a study of T cell responses to AZD1222 COVID-19 vaccine. Libraries were prepared by immunoSEQ multiplex PCR; TCRdb keeps only in-frame clonotypes and omits some of them. This sample has 100,000 to 150,000 clones; more than 65% occur once, and the top ten carry about 25%. Sequencing used peripheral blood, obtained 28 days after the second AZD1222 dose. The receptors shown here come from an adult who received the AZD1222 COVID-19 vaccine. The CDR3 runs from the conserved cysteine through the conserved F or W. D genes are given only for firm matches. The size of a clone is reported for some rows only, either as once, few or many, or as a class for expanded clones.

. | TRBJ2-7 | 14 | few | TRBV6-5 | CASSYGSGVYEQYF | TGTGCCAGCAGTTACGGTTCAGGGGTCTACGAGCAGTACTTC
. | TRBJ1-1 | 13 | . | TRBV29-1 | CSVGDGGWIEAFF | TGCAGCGTAGGGGACGGCGGGTGGATTGAAGCTTTCTTT
TRBD1 | TRBJ1-1 | 17 | . | TRBV7-2 | CASSFLGQGKTLAEAFF | TGTGCCAGCAGCTTCTTAGGACAGGGTAAGACCCTAGCTGAAGCTTTCTTT
. | TRBJ2-7 | 13 | . | TRBV11-2 | CASVEQETYEQYF | TGTGCCAGCGTAGAACAGGAGACCTACGAGCAGTACTTC
. | TRBJ2-2 | 12 | . | TRBV6-1 | CASNRDTGELFF | TGTGCCAGCAATCGGGACACCGGGGAGCTGTTTTTT
. | TRBJ1-1 | 14 | . | TRBV5-4 | CASGSVPMNTEAFF | TGTGCCAGCGGCAGCGTACCAATGAACACTGAAGCTTTCTTT
. | TRBJ2-7 | 15 | . | TRBV18 | CASSNSGALSYEQYF | TGTGCCAGCTCAAATTCGGGGGCACTCTCCTACGAGCAGTACTTC
TRBD2 | TRBJ2-3 | 14 | once | TRBV27 | CASNRLAGEDTQYF | TGTGCCAGCAATCGACTAGCGGGGGAGGATACGCAGTATTTT
. | TRBJ1-2 | 11 | few | TRBV25-1 | CASSKGRDYTF | TGTGCCAGCAGTAAGGGAAGGGACTACACCTTC
TRBD2 | TRBJ2-3 | 15 | . | TRBV10-1 | CASSAVAGDGDTQYF | TGCGCCAGCAGTGCGGTAGCGGGGGACGGAGATACGCAGTATTTT
. | TRBJ1-2 | 16 | . | TRBV14 | CASSQVVGSRNYGYTF | TGTGCCAGCAGCCAAGTGGTCGGGTCGAGAAACTATGGCTACACCTTC
. | TRBJ1-2 | 13 | . | TRBV11-2 | CASSDRGSYGYTF | TGTGCCAGCAGCGATAGAGGGTCCTATGGCTACACCTTC
. | TRBJ1-5 | 14 | . | TRBV28 | CASSLGGLEQPQHF | TGTGCCAGCAGTTTAGGAGGTCTCGAACAGCCCCAGCATTTT
. | TRBJ1-4 | 14 | . | TRBV27 | CASGPTATNEKLFF | TGTGCCAGCGGCCCGACAGCAACTAATGAAAAACTGTTTTTT
. | TRBJ1-4 | 19 | . | TRBV5-6 | CASSSLGGPLNPYNEKLFF | TGTGCCAGCAGCTCACTCGGGGGACCACTGAACCCTTATAATGAAAAACTGTTTTTT
. | TRBJ1-2 | 14 | . | TRBV3-1/TRBV3-2 | CASSHADSTYGYTF | TGTGCCAGCAGCCATGCGGACAGCACCTATGGCTACACCTTC
. | TRBJ2-2 | 15 | . | TRBV2 | CASGGPLLGAGELFF | TGTGCCAGCGGAGGTCCTCTTTTGGGGGCCGGGGAGCTGTTTTTT
TRBD1 | TRBJ2-7 | 15 | . | TRBV5-1 | CASSLAGTGAYEQYF | TGCGCCAGCAGCTTGGCCGGGACAGGGGCTTACGAGCAGTACTTC
TRBD1 | TRBJ2-5 | 15 | . | TRBV27 | CASSRTGNHGETQYF | TGTGCCAGCAGTAGGACAGGGAATCACGGGGAGACCCAGTACTTC
. | TRBJ1-3 | 14 | . | TRBV9 | CASSVGGIGNTIYF | TGTGCCAGCAGCGTAGGGGGAATTGGAAACACCATATATTTT
TRBD1 | TRBJ1-3 | 16 | . | TRBV7-2 | CASSLVGTGVGNTIYF | TGTGCCAGCAGCCTCGTCGGGACAGGGGTTGGAAACACCATATATTTT
. | TRBJ2-3 | 14 | . | TRBV15 | CATSRGGGTDTQYF | TGTGCCACCAGCAGAGGCGGGGGCACAGATACGCAGTATTTT
. | TRBJ1-4 | 14 | few | TRBV10-1 | CASRGRSTNEKLFF | TGCGCCAGCAGAGGACGTTCAACTAATGAAAAACTGTTTTTT
. | TRBJ1-5 | 16 | once | TRBV6-2/TRBV6-3 | CASSYGPIASNQPQHF | TGTGCCAGCAGTTATGGGCCGATAGCCAGCAATCAGCCCCAGCATTTT
. | TRBJ2-2 | 15 | . | TRBV2 | CASSVGQRGTGELFF | TGTGCCAGCAGTGTTGGACAGCGTGGCACCGGGGAGCTGTTTTTT
. | TRBJ1-4 | 13 | . | TRBV29-1 | CSVEGLNSEKLFF | TGCAGCGTTGAAGGGCTGAACAGCGAAAAACTGTTTTTT
. | TRBJ2-3 | 11 | . | TRBV19 | CTCGLADTQYF | TGTACTTGTGGCCTCGCAGATACGCAGTATTTT
. | TRBJ1-2 | 12 | . | TRBV29-1 | CSVLSPNYGYTF | TGCAGCGTTTTGTCACCTAACTATGGCTACACCTTC
TRBD1 | TRBJ1-6 | 16 | . | TRBV5-5 | CASSLVSTGNGSPLHF | TGTGCCAGCAGCTTGGTATCGACAGGGAATGGTTCACCCCTCCACTTT
TRBD2 | TRBJ2-1 | 16 | . | TRBV7-2 | CASSLGGAGGYNEQFF | TGTGCCAGCAGCTTAGGGGGAGCGGGGGGCTACAATGAGCAGTTCTTC
. | TRBJ1-1 | 12 | . | TRBV6-6 | CASSPGGIIAFF | TGTGCCAGCAGCCCGGGGGGGATAATAGCTTTCTTT
TRBD1 | TRBJ1-6 | 16 | . | TRBV7-3 | CASSLMGGRGLSPLHF | TGTGCCAGCAGCTTAATGGGGGGAAGGGGGCTTTCACCCCTCCACTTT
. | TRBJ1-5 | 13 | few | TRBV19 | CASSALVVQPQHF | TGTGCCAGTAGTGCCCTGGTGGTTCAGCCCCAGCATTTT
. | TRBJ2-2 | 14 | . | TRBV19 | CASMIIGGTGELFF | TGTGCCAGTATGATTATAGGAGGGACCGGGGAGCTGTTTTTT
. | TRBJ2-7 | 16 | . | TRBV2 | CASRPRWFRGTDEQYF | TGTGCCAGCAGGCCCAGGTGGTTTCGGGGGACGGACGAGCAGTACTTC
TRBD1 | TRBJ1-6 | 15 | . | TRBV11-1 | CASSWGQTYNSPLHF | TGTGCCAGCAGCTGGGGACAGACCTATAATTCACCCCTCCACTTT
. | TRBJ2-3 | 15 | . | TRBV7-2 | CASSLAGGPTDTQYF | TGTGCCAGCAGCTTAGCGGGGGGGCCTACAGATACGCAGTATTTT
TRBD2 | TRBJ2-7 | 14 | . | TRBV5-1 | CASSLGTRRDEQYF | TGCGCCAGCAGCTTGGGGACTAGACGGGACGAGCAGTACTTC
. | TRBJ2-7 | 14 | . | TRBV11-2 | CASSLGGRLYEQYF | TGTGCCAGCAGCCTGGGGGGTAGGCTATACGAGCAGTACTTC
. | TRBJ1-2 | 13 | . | TRBV9 | CASSTTTGGGYTF | TGTGCCAGCAGCACAACGACAGGCGGAGGCTACACCTTC
TRBD1 | TRBJ2-3 | 11 | . | TRBV6-2/TRBV6-3 | CASSHGTGGYF | TGTGCCAGCAGTCACGGGACAGGGGGGTATTTT
. | TRBJ2-1 | 14 | . | TRBV29-1 | CSVPEPHSYNEQFF | TGCAGCGTTCCAGAACCCCACTCCTACAATGAGCAGTTCTTC
. | TRBJ1-5 | 14 | . | TRBV6-6 | CASSYSGGHQPQHF | TGTGCCAGCAGTTACTCCGGGGGCCACCAGCCCCAGCATTTT
. | TRBJ1-5 | 18 | . | TRBV5-1 | CASSLASSGHYSNQPQHF | TGCGCCAGCAGCTTGGCGTCGTCAGGGCATTATAGCAATCAGCCCCAGCATTTT
TRBD2 | TRBJ2-4 | 15 | few | TRBV6-6 | CASSQGTSGRNIQYF | TGTGCCAGCAGTCAAGGGACTAGCGGACGAAACATTCAGTACTTC
. | TRBJ2-1 | 14 | . | TRBV19 | CASSTRDRPYEQFF | TGTGCCAGTAGTACACGGGATCGACCCTATGAGCAGTTCTTC